A single sample gave rise to the 21 T cell receptor beta chains below, sequenced in a study of T cells expressing NK-cell markers. Each CDR3 protein gets one entry in TCRdb, which reprocessed the 5' RACE reads and gives no DNA. The sample includes over 150,000 distinct CDR3 sequences. The sample consisted of blood T cells: a sorted CD56 or NKG2C T cell subset, CD4+ or CD8+ T cells, or bulk PBMC T cells (not recorded which). Receptors were obtained from a man aged 18-75 years in good health.

The genes are TRBV12-3 or TRBV12-4 and TRBJ1-5; TCRdb picks TRBD1, but there is no DNA to check that call. This CDR3 is built from 15 residues. The CDR3 sequence: CASSQGAGAGQPQHF.

The chain recombines TRBV6-1 with TRBJ2-2; TCRdb picks TRBD2, but there is no DNA to check that call. The CDR3 sequence is 14 residues long. CDR1 and CDR2 from the germline V gene are MNHNS and SASEGT. CDR3 in amino acids: CASSQLVSPGELFF.

V usage is TRBV2 and J usage is TRBJ2-7; without DNA, the TCRdb call of TRBD2 cannot be checked. Germline V lookup: CDR1 SNHLY, CDR2 FYNNEI. This CDR3 spans 13 amino acids. The CDR3 protein is CASSESGPREQYF.

The chain couples TRBV20-1 to TRBJ2-5. Germline CDR1 DFQATT, CDR2 SNEGSKA (reference sequence). CDR3 size: 11 residues. CDR3 sequence reads: CSASMEETQYF.

The chain couples TRBV6-1 to TRBJ2-2; the D gene TCRdb calls, TRBD1, cannot be checked with no DNA. CDR1 is MNHNS and CDR2 is SASEGT in the germline V gene. This CDR3 is built from 16 residues. CDR3 region: CASSTGQGTNTGELFF.

The chain is built from TRBV4-1 and TRBJ2-7; as DNA is missing, the TRBD2 call by TCRdb cannot be tested. The CDR3 spans 15 residues. CDR1 is MGHRA and CDR2 is YSYEKL in the germline V gene. The CDR3 sequence is CASSFRLAGAYEQYF.

The rearrangement uses TRBV29-1 and TRBJ1-4; the D call from TCRdb, TRBD1, cannot be confirmed without DNA. The CDR3 is 12 amino acids. Germline lookup yields CDR1 SQVTM and CDR2 ANQGSEA. CDR3 in amino acids: CSVEDRAEKLFF. Together with reference TRBV29-1 and TRBJ1-4, the CDR3 gives the full variable domain: SAVISQKPSRDICQRGTSLTIQCQVDSQVTMMFWYRQQPGQSLTLIATANQGSEATYESGFVIDKFPISRPNLTFSTLTVSNMSPEDSSIYLCSVEDRAEKLFFGSGTQLSVL.

V usage is TRBV4-2 and J usage is TRBJ1-3. CDR1 and CDR2 (germline): LGHNA, YNFKEQ. The CDR3 extends over 15 amino acids. This CDR3 is CASSRSGASGNTIYF.

This chain uses TRBV19 with TRBJ1-2; TCRdb returns TRBD1, unconfirmable since there is no DNA. In germline, CDR1 is LNHDA, CDR2 SQIVND (reference sequence). This CDR3 has 17 amino acids. CDR3 region: CASSIDHWDRGEYGYTF.

The chain recombines TRBV15 with TRBJ2-2; lacking DNA, the TRBD1 call made by TCRdb goes unchecked. There are 17 residues in the CDR3. CDR1 LNHNV and CDR2 YYDKDF come from the germline V gene (reference sequence). CDR3 in amino acids: CATSRDHTGWDTGELFF.

The chain couples TRBV24-1 to TRBJ2-7; TCRdb picks TRBD1, but there is no DNA to check that call. The CDR3 runs to 14 residues. In germline, CDR1 is KGHDR, CDR2 SFDVKD. This CDR3 is CATSAGDRGDEQYF.

The gene calls are TRBV12-3 or TRBV12-4 and TRBJ1-2; TCRdb outputs TRBD1, but without DNA this stays unchecked. The CDR3 covers 13 residues. This chain's CDR3 is CASSLRGWWDYTF.

V usage is TRBV15 and J usage is TRBJ2-6; TCRdb names TRBD2, which stays unverified in the absence of DNA. The CDR3 covers 18 residues. Germline CDR1 is LNHNV and CDR2 is YYDKDF (reference sequence). The CDR3 sequence: CATSRGARAYSGANVLTF.

CDR3 amino acids: CASSRVSSGDEQYF. The chain couples TRBV4-1 to TRBJ2-7; the D gene TCRdb calls, TRBD1, cannot be checked with no DNA. CDR3 length: 14 residues. Per the germline V gene, CDR1 is MGHRA and CDR2 is YSYEKL.

The rearrangement links TRBV6-1 to TRBJ2-5. CDR1 MNHNS and CDR2 SASEGT come from the germline V gene. The CDR3 extends over 14 amino acids. CDR3 sequence reads: CASGVAGIQETQYF.

J is TRBJ1-1 and V is TRBV29-1; checking the TCRdb D call of TRBD1 is not possible without DNA. The CDR3 extends over 13 amino acids. Per the germline V gene, CDR1 is SQVTM and CDR2 is ANQGSEA. Here the CDR3 reads CSVDVGQGTEAFF. The full variable domain, completed using reference TRBV29-1 and TRBJ1-1, is SAVISQKPSRDICQRGTSLTIQCQVDSQVTMMFWYRQQPGQSLTLIATANQGSEATYESGFVIDKFPISRPNLTFSTLTVSNMSPEDSSIYLCSVDVGQGTEAFFGQGTRLTVV.

This chain connects TRBV5-1 to TRBJ2-1. CDR1 is SGHRS and CDR2 is YFSETQ in the germline V gene. This CDR3 comprises 13 residues. The CDR3 sequence: CASSWASNNEQFF.

This chain links TRBV20-1 with TRBJ2-7; TCRdb's assignment of TRBD2 cannot be checked, as there is no DNA. The CDR3 loop spans 15 amino acids. Germline V gene data show CDR1 as DFQATT and CDR2 as SNEGSKA (reference sequence). This CDR3 is CSAEIGTSETYEQYF.

The V gene is TRBV4-2, the J gene TRBJ2-3; the D call from TCRdb, TRBD2, cannot be confirmed without DNA. The CDR3 is 17 amino acids. CDR1 LGHNA and CDR2 YNFKEQ come from the germline V gene. The CDR3 sequence is CASSQDPTASGKDTQYF.

This chain uses TRBV5-1 with TRBJ1-1; TCRdb's D call of TRBD1 is untestable without DNA. Germline CDR1 is SGHRS and CDR2 is YFSETQ. CDR3 size: 12 residues. CDR3 sequence: CASSLEVGKAFF.

V and J are TRBV5-1 and TRBJ1-1; TCRdb's D call of TRBD1 is untestable without DNA. The CDR3 is made up of 15 amino acids. Germline CDR1 reads SGHRS; CDR2 reads YFSETQ. The CDR3 here is CASSPDGTGNTEAFF.